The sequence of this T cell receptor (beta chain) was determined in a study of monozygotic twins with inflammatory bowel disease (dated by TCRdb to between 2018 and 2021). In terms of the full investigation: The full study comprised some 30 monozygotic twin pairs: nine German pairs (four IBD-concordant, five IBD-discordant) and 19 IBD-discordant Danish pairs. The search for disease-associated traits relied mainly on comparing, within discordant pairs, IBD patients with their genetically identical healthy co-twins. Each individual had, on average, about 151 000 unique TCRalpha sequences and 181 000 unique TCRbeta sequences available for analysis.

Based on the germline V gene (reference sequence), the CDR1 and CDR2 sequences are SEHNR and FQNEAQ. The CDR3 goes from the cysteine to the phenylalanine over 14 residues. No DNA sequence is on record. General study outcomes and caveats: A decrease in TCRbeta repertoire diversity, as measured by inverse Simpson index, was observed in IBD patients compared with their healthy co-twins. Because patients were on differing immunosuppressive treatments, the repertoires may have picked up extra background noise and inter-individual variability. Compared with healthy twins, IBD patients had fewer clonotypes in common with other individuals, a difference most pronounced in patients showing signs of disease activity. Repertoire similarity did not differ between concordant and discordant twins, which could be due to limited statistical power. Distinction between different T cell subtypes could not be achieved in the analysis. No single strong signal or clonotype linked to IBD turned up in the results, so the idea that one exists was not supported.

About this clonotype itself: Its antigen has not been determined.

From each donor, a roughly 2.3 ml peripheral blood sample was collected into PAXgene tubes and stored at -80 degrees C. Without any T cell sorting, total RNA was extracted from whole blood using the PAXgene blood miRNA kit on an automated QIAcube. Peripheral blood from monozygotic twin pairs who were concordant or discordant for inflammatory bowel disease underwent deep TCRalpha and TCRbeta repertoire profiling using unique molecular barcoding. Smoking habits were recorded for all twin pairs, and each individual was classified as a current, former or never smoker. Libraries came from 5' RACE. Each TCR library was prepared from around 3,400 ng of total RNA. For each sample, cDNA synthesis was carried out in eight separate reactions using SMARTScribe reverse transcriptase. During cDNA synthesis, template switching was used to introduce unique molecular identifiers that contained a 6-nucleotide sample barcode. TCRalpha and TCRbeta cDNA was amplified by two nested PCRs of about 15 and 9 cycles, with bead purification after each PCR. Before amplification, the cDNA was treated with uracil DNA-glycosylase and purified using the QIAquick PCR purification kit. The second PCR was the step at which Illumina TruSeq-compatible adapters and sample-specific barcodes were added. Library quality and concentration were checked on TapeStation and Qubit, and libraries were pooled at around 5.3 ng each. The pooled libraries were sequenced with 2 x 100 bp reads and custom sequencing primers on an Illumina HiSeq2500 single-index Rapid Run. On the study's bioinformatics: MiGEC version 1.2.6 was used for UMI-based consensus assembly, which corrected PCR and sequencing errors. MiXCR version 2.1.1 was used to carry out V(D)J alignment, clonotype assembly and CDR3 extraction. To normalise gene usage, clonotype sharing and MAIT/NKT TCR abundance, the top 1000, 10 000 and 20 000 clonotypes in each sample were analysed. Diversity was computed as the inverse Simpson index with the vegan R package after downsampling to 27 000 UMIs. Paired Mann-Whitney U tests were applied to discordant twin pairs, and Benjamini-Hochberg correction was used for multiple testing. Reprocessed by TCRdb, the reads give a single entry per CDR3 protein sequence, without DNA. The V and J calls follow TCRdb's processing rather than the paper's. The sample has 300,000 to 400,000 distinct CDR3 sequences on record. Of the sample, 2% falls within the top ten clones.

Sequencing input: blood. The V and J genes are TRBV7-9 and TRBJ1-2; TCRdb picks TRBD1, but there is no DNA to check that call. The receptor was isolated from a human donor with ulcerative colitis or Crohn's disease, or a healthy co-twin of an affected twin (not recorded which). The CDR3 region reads CASSLGQGAVGYTF.